The rows below give T cell receptor beta chains drawn from one sample of a study of blood T cell repertoires in COVID-19. This table comes from immunoSEQ multiplex PCR, and its TCRdb copy is limited to in-frame clones, with some not included. Among some 150,000 clones listed, roughly 81% were seen once. Sequencing used peripheral blood. The receptors stem from a human donor with acute or convalescent COVID-19. The donor label of this sample is uncertain. CDR3s include the opening cysteine and the closing phenylalanine or tryptophan. The order of the fields is V gene, J gene, clone size, CDR3 length, D gene, CDR3 protein, CDR3 DNA. A D gene is named only where the DNA matches it firmly. Some rows mark clone size as missing; the rest say once, few, many or name a class of expanded clone.

>TRBV9|TRBJ2-2|few|14|-
CASSHTSNTGELFF
TGTGCCAGCAGTCATACTTCGAACACCGGGGAGCTGTTTTTT
>TRBV19|TRBJ2-3|-|16|-
CASSDIARLGADTQYF
TGTGCCAGTAGTGACATAGCGCGGCTCGGGGCAGATACGCAGTATTTT
>TRBV7-6|TRBJ2-3|-|17|TRBD2
CASSLGLAGGREDTQYF
TGTGCCAGCAGCTTAGGACTAGCGGGGGGCCGAGAGGATACGCAGTATTTT
>TRBV19|TRBJ1-5|few|15|-
CASSILGGGNQPQHF
TGTGCCAGTAGTATATTGGGCGGGGGCAATCAGCCCCAGCATTTT
>TRBV5-5|TRBJ1-4|-|14|-
CASSRGQLNEKLFF
TGTGCCAGCAGCCGTGGACAGCTTAATGAAAAACTGTTTTTT
>TRBV7-9|TRBJ1-2|-|14|TRBD1
CASSATGGSYGYTF
TGTGCCAGCAGCGCCACAGGGGGCAGCTATGGCTACACCTTC
>TRBV2|TRBJ1-5|-|14|-
CASSNSGSNQPQHF
TGTGCCAGCAGTAACTCCGGTAGCAATCAGCCCCAGCATTTT
>TRBV7-9|TRBJ2-5|-|16|-
CASSLPMWRGGETQYF
TGTGCCAGCAGCCTCCCGATGTGGCGGGGAGGAGAGACCCAGTACTTC
>TRBV11-3|TRBJ1-1|-|13|-
CASSLRGNTEAFF
TGTGCCAGCAGCTTGCGGGGCAACACTGAAGCTTTCTTT
>TRBV25-1|TRBJ1-1|once|14|-
CASSSGQMYTEAFF
TGTGCCAGCAGTTCCGGACAGATGTACACTGAAGCTTTCTTT
>TRBV24-1|TRBJ2-3|-|14|TRBD2
CATSGSGRTDTQYF
TGTGCCACCAGTGGTAGCGGGAGGACAGATACGCAGTATTTT
>TRBV29-1|TRBJ1-2|-|13|TRBD1
CSGGTTGNYGYTF
TGCAGCGGGGGAACGACAGGGAACTATGGCTACACCTTC
>TRBV4-1|TRBJ1-1|-|13|-
CAASSDQNTEAFF
TGCGCCGCGAGTAGCGATCAGAACACTGAAGCTTTCTTT
>TRBV7-2|TRBJ1-5|-|12|-
CASSLLSQPQHF
TGTGCCAGCAGCTTACTAAGTCAGCCCCAGCATTTT
>TRBV27|TRBJ2-1|-|13|TRBD2
CASPRGVGNEQFF
TGTGCCAGTCCCCGGGGGGTGGGCAATGAGCAGTTCTTC
>TRBV7-8|TRBJ2-5|-|16|-
CASSGGANHFQETQYF
TGTGCCAGCAGCGGGGGGGCAAATCATTTCCAAGAGACCCAGTACTTC
>TRBV7-9|TRBJ1-2|-|13|-
CASSAGQALGYTF
TGTGCCAGCAGCGCAGGTCAGGCCCTAGGCTACACCTTC
>TRBV2|TRBJ1-2|-|12|-
CASSSVDYGYTF
TGTGCCAGCAGCTCGGTGGACTATGGCTACACCTTC
>TRBV19|TRBJ2-6|-|15|-
CASMAGNSGANVLTF
TGTGCCAGTATGGCAGGGAACTCTGGGGCCAACGTCCTGACTTTC
>TRBV5-4|TRBJ2-1|-|16|-
CASSGIQGHSYNEQFF
TGTGCCAGCAGCGGAATACAGGGCCACTCCTACAATGAGCAGTTCTTC
>TRBV3-1/TRBV3-2|TRBJ2-1|-|15|TRBD2
CASSLTSGTYNEQFF
TGTGCCAGCAGCTTAACTAGCGGAACCTACAATGAGCAGTTCTTC
>TRBV3-1/TRBV3-2|TRBJ2-1|-|13|-
CASSLHSYNEQFF
TGTGCCAGCAGCCTACACTCCTACAATGAGCAGTTCTTC
>TRBV19|TRBJ2-7|-|15|TRBD1
CASSIGTGPLYEQYF
TGTGCCAGTAGTATCGGGACAGGGCCCCTCTACGAGCAGTACTTC
>TRBV25-1|TRBJ2-5|once|14|-
CASSEYRGKETQYF
TGTGCCAGCAGTGAATATCGGGGGAAAGAGACCCAGTACTTC
>TRBV7-9|TRBJ1-3|-|16|-
CASSLVGDSSGNTIYF
TGTGCCAGCAGCTTAGTCGGAGACAGCTCTGGAAACACCATATATTTT
>TRBV5-6|TRBJ1-1|-|14|-
CASSFLDRGSEAFF
TGTGCCAGCAGCTTCCTGGATCGAGGGTCTGAAGCTTTCTTT